Presented here are 7 T cell receptor beta chains from one specimen sequenced in a study of CD4 T cells in relation to SARS-CoV-2 and coronaviruses. Unexposed donor CD4+ T cells date from 2011-2018, before the COVID-19 pandemic. Isolation of CD4+ T cells took place after about 10 days in culture. Assay used: immunoSEQ multiplex PCR; TCRdb lists only in-frame clones, some missing. The table shows roughly 18,000 clones, with about 81% occurring only once. No antigen is known for these receptors. Sequencing used CD4+ T cells from PBMCs, cultured in vitro. These receptors all stem from a human donor in good health.

The chain couples TRBV12-5 to TRBJ1-5; a weak D match, TRBD1 (5 bases). The CDR3 sequence is 14 residues long. Germline CDR1 reads LGHNT; CDR2 reads FRNRAP. Trimming removed 1 base from V and 6 bases from J, with 10 bases in between. The CDR3 region is CASGLDAGPQPQHF. The CDR3 DNA follows: TGTGCTAGTGGTTTGGACGCAGGGCCTCAGCCCCAGCATTTT.

J is TRBJ2-3 and V is TRBV6-5; no reliable D call. This CDR3 spans 13 amino acids. Trimming took 0 bases from V and 6 from J, leaving 7 bases between them. Germline values: CDR1 MNHEY, CDR2 SVGAGI. CDR3 coding DNA: TGTGCCAGCAGTTACTCCGGTACTGATACGCAGTATTTT. Translated, it gives CASSYSGTDTQYF.

The chain carries TRBV19 and TRBJ1-1; 7 nucleotides line up with TRBD1. The V gene's germline CDR1 is LNHDA and CDR2 SQIVND (reference sequence). Trimming removed 6 bases from V and 2 bases from J; junction bases left unmatched: 9. The CDR3 contains 15 residues. CDR3 residues: CASRRQGEGNTEAFF. The CDR3 nucleotides read TGTGCCAGTAGGCGGCAGGGGGAGGGAAACACTGAAGCTTTCTTT.

This clone has only a few counts. The V gene is TRBV2, the J gene TRBJ1-2; the D is unclear. This CDR3 contains 12 residues. Germline V CDR1 and CDR2: SNHLY, FYNNEI. Trimming shortened V by 7 bases and J by 8 bases, and 14 bases separated the two germline ends. In DNA form, the CDR3 reads TGTGCCAGCACTTGGCAGTCAGAGGGCTACACCTTC. Encoded protein: CASTWQSEGYTF. Using reference TRBV2 and TRBJ1-2 for the parts outside the CDR3, the full variable domain is EPEVTQTPSHQVTQMGQEVILRCVPISNHLYFYWYRQILGQKVEFLVSFYNNEISEKSEIFDDQFSVERPDGSNFTLKIRSTKLEDSAMYFCASTWQSEGYTFGSGTRLTVV.

J is TRBJ1-2 and V is TRBV2; no firm D call. The CDR3 spans 12 residues. From germline, CDR1 is SNHLY and CDR2 FYNNEI. Trimming removed 4 bases from V and 2 bases from J, with 5 bases in between. CDR3 sequence reads: CASSGQNYGYTF. As DNA, the CDR3 is TGTGCCAGCAGTGGCCAGAACTATGGCTACACCTTC.

The V gene is TRBV4-3, the J gene TRBJ1-2; 7 bases map to TRBD1. V lost 0 bases and J lost 4; bases outside the gene matches: 2. The CDR3 contains 14 residues. Germline CDR1 LGHNA, CDR2 YSLEER. CDR3 residues: CASSQEEGAYGYTF. CDR3 bases: TGCGCCAGCAGCCAAGAAGAGGGGGCCTATGGCTACACCTTC.

The J gene is TRBJ1-1, the V gene TRBV27, with TRBD1 matching 7 bases. Germline V gene sequence: CDR1 MNHEY, CDR2 SMNVEV (reference sequence). This CDR3 is 14 amino acids long. V was clipped by 5 bases and J by 1 base; unmatched bases: 4. CDR3 region: CASSARDRNTEAFF. DNA for the CDR3: TGTGCCAGCAGTGCCCGGGACAGGAACACTGAAGCTTTCTTT.